This T cell receptor (beta chain) derives from a study of CD8 T cells in ankylosing spondylitis (TCRdb year 2017). About the investigation overall: T cell receptor beta repertoires were profiled in healthy donors and ankylosing spondylitis patients so that disease-linked TCR variants could be found. The full study cohort was made up of 20 to 25 ankylosing spondylitis patients and approximately 100 healthy donors. Peripheral blood was sampled, and synovial fluid was also collected from ankylosing spondylitis patients.

Trimming takes 3 bases off V and 5 bases off J; junction bases not matched to a gene: 13. CDR1 is given as SGHRS and CDR2 as YFSETQ, both from the germline V gene. Taken from cysteine to phenylalanine, the CDR3 has 16 residues. Only CDR3 DNA remains: 48 bases, in frame from the first base. In its sample, this clonotype was seen a few times. This receptor's antigen is unknown. No clone much larger than this one lies a single base away; base qualities are absent. Sequencing was carried out with an Illumina HiSeq 2500. Quantitative 5'-RACE with molecular barcodes was the method used to prepare the TCR beta libraries. Per the authors' processing: Disease-linked TCR variants were identified with a new computational method built on a probabilistic model of VDJ rearrangement. Using fastp at Q25 and MiXCR, TCRdb reprocessed the public reads and kept productive beta chains. Every CDR3 protein is listed once, alongside the most common genes and DNA of its rows. These V and J calls rely on TCRdb rather than the paper's analysis. Across this sample there are about 130,000 distinct CDR3 sequences, with about 7.3% seen only once. Of the sample, around 12% is held by the ten largest clones.

What the authors observed across the whole study: A TCR beta motif of several highly homologous amino acid variants appeared characteristic of blood from ankylosing spondylitis patients. Significant enrichment of the disease-linked clones was reported in matched synovial fluid samples from ankylosing spondylitis patients. Some motif variants were previously reported in synovial fluid and blood of reactive arthritis patients, suggesting common disease-initiation mechanisms. A CD8+ phenotype was shown by the disease-linked clones, which were found at relatively low frequencies in peripheral blood.

The source of this sequence is a female donor with ankylosing spondylitis or in good health (not recorded which). The chain is made from TRBV5-1 and TRBJ2-5; 7 middle bases align to TRBD2. The material sequenced was blood, either unsorted or a sorted T cell fraction (not recorded which). The sequence in DNA is TGCGCCAGCAGCTCCCCGGAAGCGGGGCCGGCTGAGACCCAGTACTTC. This is translated as CASSSPEAGPAETQYF.